Below, 3 T cell receptor beta chains from the same sample are listed, as sequenced in a study of human T cells and chemical hapten exposure. Time point specified: patch test 3, about 24 weeks after DPC sensitization. This sample's treatment: therapeutic diphenylcyclopropenone sensitization with weekly scalp DPC. TCRdb re-analysed the RACE reads in MiXCR, keeping a single row per CDR3 protein. Of about 90,000 distinct CDR3 sequences in the sample, around 9.9% are singletons; the top ten hold approximately 1%. The sample in question was whole blood, obtained in connection with sensitization to the hapten diphenylcyclopropenone (DPC). The receptors were gathered from a woman in her twenties or thirties with alopecia areata. Some clones in this sample may be carry-over from other donors' samples.

This clonotype was detected ten times or more. The J gene is TRBJ2-4, the V gene TRBV12-3 or TRBV12-4, with 9 bases identical to TRBD1. The CDR3 is 14 amino acids. Trimming cost V 5 bases and J 8 bases; bases outside gene matches: 7. Here the CDR3 DNA reads TGTGCCAGCAGTGGAGGGACAGGGAGGGACATTCAGTACTTC. Its protein product is CASSGGTGRDIQYF.

A single count supports this clonotype. A read error may explain this, as a much larger clone is one base away. The gene calls are TRBV14 and TRBJ1-2; TRBD1 might be the D (6 bases). CDR1 is SGHDN, CDR2 FVKESK, per germline. This CDR3 has 13 amino acids. Trimming left V 5 bases short and J 5 bases short, with 12 bases between. CDR3 sequence (DNA): TGTGCCAGCAGCGAAATTACAGGGTATGGCTACACCTTC. It encodes CASSEITGYGYTF.

There are many counts of this clonotype. This sequence joins TRBV28 and TRBJ2-2; D gene ambiguous. The germline V and J ends were trimmed by 9 bases and 7 bases, with 15 bases remaining between them. The length of the CDR3 is 13 residues. Germline CDR1 is MDHEN and CDR2 is SYDVKM. The CDR3 sequence: CASRRDGNGELFF. The CDR3 bases are TGTGCCAGTAGGAGAGATGGAAACGGGGAGCTGTTTTTT.